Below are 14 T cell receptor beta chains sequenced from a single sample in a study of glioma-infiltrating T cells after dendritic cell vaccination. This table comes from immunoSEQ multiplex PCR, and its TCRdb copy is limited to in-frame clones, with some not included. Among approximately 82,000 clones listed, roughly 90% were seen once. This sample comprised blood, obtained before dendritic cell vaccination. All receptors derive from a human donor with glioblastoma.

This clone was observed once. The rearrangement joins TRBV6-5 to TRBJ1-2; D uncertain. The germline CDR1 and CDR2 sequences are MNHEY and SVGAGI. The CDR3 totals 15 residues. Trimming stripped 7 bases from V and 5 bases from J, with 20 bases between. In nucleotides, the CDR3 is TGTGCCAGCACCAAGACCCCCCTGACAACTTATGGCTACACCTTC. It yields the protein CASTKTPLTTYGYTF.

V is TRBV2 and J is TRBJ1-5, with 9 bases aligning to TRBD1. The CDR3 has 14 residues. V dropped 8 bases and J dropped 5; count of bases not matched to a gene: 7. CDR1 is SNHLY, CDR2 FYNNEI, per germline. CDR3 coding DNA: TGTGCCAGCGCCGGGACAGGGAGCGATCAGCCCCAGCATTTT. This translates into CASAGTGSDQPQHF.

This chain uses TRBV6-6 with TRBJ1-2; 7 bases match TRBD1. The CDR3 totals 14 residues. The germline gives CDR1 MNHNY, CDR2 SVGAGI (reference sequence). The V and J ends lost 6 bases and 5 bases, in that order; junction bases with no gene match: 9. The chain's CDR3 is CASSGQDMGYGYTF. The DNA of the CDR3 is TGTGCCAGCAGCGGACAGGATATGGGATATGGCTACACCTTC.

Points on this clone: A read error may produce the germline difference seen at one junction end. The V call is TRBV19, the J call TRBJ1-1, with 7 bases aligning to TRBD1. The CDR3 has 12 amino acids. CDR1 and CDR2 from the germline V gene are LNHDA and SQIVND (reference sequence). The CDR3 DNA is TGTGCCGGTAGTACAGGGGAAACTGAAGCTTTCTTT. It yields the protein CAGSTGETEAFF.

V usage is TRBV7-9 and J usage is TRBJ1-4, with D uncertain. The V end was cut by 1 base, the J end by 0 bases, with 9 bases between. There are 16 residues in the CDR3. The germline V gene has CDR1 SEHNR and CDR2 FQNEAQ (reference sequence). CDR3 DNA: TGTGCCAGCAGCTTAGGCAACGCAGCAACTAATGAAAAACTGTTTTTT. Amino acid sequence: CASSLGNAATNEKLFF.

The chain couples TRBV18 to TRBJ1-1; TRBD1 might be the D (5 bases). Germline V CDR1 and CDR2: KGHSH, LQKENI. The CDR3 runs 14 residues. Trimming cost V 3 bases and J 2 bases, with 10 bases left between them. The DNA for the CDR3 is TGTGCCAGCTCACCCAAGACAGTAAACACTGAAGCTTTCTTT. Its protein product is CASSPKTVNTEAFF.

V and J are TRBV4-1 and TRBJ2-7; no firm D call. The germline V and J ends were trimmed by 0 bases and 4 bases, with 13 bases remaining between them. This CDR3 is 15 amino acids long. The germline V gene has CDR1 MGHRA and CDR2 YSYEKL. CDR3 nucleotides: TGCGCCAGCAGCCAAGATGTTCGCACTTCGTACGAGCAGTACTTC. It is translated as CASSQDVRTSYEQYF.

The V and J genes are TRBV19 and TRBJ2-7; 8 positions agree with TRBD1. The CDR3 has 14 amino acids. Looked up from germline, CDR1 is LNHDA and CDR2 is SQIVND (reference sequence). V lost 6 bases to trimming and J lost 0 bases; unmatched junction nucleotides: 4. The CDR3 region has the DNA TGTGCCAGTAGAGGGACAGGTTACTCCTACGAGCAGTACTTC. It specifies CASRGTGYSYEQYF.

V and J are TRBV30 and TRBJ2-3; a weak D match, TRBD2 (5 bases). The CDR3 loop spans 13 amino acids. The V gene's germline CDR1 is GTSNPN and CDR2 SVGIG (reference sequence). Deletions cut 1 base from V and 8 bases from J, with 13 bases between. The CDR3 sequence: CAWSEGPRGTQYF. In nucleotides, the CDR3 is TGTGCCTGGAGTGAAGGACCCCGGGGTACGCAGTATTTT.

DNA of the CDR3: TGTGCCAGCACCTCCTCGGGGAGCGGGGGGACAGATACGCAGTATTTT. This gives the protein CASTSSGSGGTDTQYF. The V and J genes are TRBV5-6 and TRBJ2-3; 9 nucleotides match TRBD2. Germline V lookup: CDR1 SGHDT, CDR2 YYEEEE. This CDR3 comprises 16 residues. The V segment lost 6 bases and the J segment 3 bases; nucleotides outside the gene matches: 11.

As DNA, the CDR3 is TGTGCCTGGCGGCCATGGGACTACCAACTATACAATGAGCAGTTCTTC. It translates to CAWRPWDYQLYNEQFF. The gene calls are TRBV30 and TRBJ2-1; 7 bases fit TRBD2. Germline V CDR1 and CDR2: GTSNPN, SVGIG (reference sequence). The junction had 14 bases not matched to a gene; V was cut back by 5 bases and J by 4 bases. This CDR3 has 16 amino acids.

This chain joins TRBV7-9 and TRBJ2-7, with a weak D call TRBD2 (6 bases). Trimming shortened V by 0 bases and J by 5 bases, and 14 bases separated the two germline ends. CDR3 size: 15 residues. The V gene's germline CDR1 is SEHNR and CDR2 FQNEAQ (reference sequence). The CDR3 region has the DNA TGTGCCAGCAGCTTAGCCGTGCGGGGTTTACACGAGCAGTACTTC. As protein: CASSLAVRGLHEQYF. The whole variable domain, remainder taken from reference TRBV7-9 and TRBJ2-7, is DTGVSQNPRHKITKRGQNVTFRCDPISEHNRLYWYRQTLGQGPEFLTYFQNEAQLEKSRLLSDRFSAERPKGSFSTLEIQRTEQGDSAMYLCASSLAVRGLHEQYFGPGTRLTVT.

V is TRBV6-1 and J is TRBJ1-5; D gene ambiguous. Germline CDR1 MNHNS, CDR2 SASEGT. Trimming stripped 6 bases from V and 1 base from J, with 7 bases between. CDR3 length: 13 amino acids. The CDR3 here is CASREGSNQPQHF. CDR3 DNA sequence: TGTGCCAGCAGAGAGGGCAGCAATCAGCCCCAGCATTTT.

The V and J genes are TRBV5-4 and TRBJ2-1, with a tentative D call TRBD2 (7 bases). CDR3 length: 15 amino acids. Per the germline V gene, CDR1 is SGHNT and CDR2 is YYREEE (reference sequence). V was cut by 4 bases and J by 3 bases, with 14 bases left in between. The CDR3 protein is CASSKQGGGYNEQFF. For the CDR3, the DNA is TGTGCCAGCAGCAAACAGGGAGGGGGCTACAATGAGCAGTTCTTC.